These 24 T cell receptor beta chains originate from one sample sequenced in a study of Graves' ophthalmopathy and Graves' hyperthyroidism. Amplified material comprised TCR beta CDR3 regions derived from RNA transcripts. Second-round multiplex PCR came after first-round RT-PCR with HTBI primers. From the multiplex PCR reads, TCRdb called clonotypes with MiXCR, one entry per CDR3 protein. Of approximately 460,000 distinct CDR3 sequences detected, roughly an eighth appear once; the ten largest clones hold over 8%. The sequencing input was blood. These receptors were taken from a young woman with Graves' ophthalmopathy.

This clonotype was found many times. The chain is built from TRBV2 and TRBJ1-6; 8 nucleotides line up with TRBD1. The CDR3 spans 14 residues. The ends lost 6 bases at V and 5 bases at J; junction bases unmatched: 3. The germline gives CDR1 SNHLY, CDR2 FYNNEI. The chain's CDR3 is CASRDRADNSPLHF. The CDR3 nucleotides read TGTGCCAGCAGGGACAGGGCAGATAATTCACCCCTCCACTTT.

This clonotype has at least ten counts. The chain has TRBV9 and TRBJ2-5, with 9 positions matching TRBD2. The J segment lost 1 base and the V segment lost 3 bases, leaving 4 bases of the junction unmatched. There are 15 residues in the CDR3. Germline V CDR1 and CDR2: SGDLS, YYNGEE. The CDR3 DNA reads as TGTGCCAGCAGCGGTAGCGGGGGAATCCAAGAGACCCAGTACTTC. This codes for CASSGSGGIQETQYF. Using reference TRBV9 and TRBJ2-5 for the parts outside the CDR3, the full variable domain is DSGVTQTPKHLITATGQRVTLRCSPRSGDLSVYWYQQSLDQGLQFLIQYYNGEERAKGNILERFSAQQFPDLHSELNLSSLELGDSALYFCASSGSGGIQETQYFGPGTRLLVL.

A few counts support this clonotype. The V and J genes are TRBV12-3 or TRBV12-4 and TRBJ2-3; D possibly matches TRBD1 or TRBD2 (5 bases each). Trimming removed 5 bases from V and 5 bases from J, with 17 bases in between. The CDR3 covers 15 residues. CDR3 protein: CASSISDKGRDTQYF. CDR3 sequence (DNA): TGTGCCAGCAGTATTTCGGACAAGGGGAGAGATACGCAGTATTTT.

This chain connects TRBV11-3 to TRBJ1-4; 9 nucleotides line up with TRBD1. Germline V gene sequence: CDR1 SGHNT, CDR2 YENEEA. This CDR3 is 15 amino acids long. V shed 5 bases, J shed 3 bases, and the junction held 4 bases outside the gene matches. The CDR3 reads CASSRDRAANEKLFF. CDR3 bases: TGTGCCAGCAGCCGGGACAGGGCGGCTAATGAAAAACTGTTTTTT. Full variable domain (outside the CDR3, taken from reference TRBV11-3 and TRBJ1-4): EAGVVQSPRYKIIEKKQPVAFWCNPISGHNTLYWYLQNLGQGPELLIRYENEEAVDDSQLPKDRFSAERLKGVDSTLKIQPAELGDSAVYLCASSRDRAANEKLFFGSGTQLSVL.

This clonotype was counted at least ten times. J is TRBJ2-5 and V is TRBV6-2 or TRBV6-3; D remains unclear. The CDR3 is 11 amino acids. V dropped 7 bases and J dropped 7 bases, with 10 bases sitting between them. Germline assignment: CDR1 MNHEY and CDR2 SVGEGT. The CDR3 here is CASMFSGTQYF. Here the CDR3 DNA reads TGTGCCAGCATGTTCTCGGGGACCCAGTACTTC.

Many counts were recorded for this clonotype. Here the CDR3 DNA reads TGTGCCAGCAGCCTTTCGCGCTCGGTGGGGGCTGGACAGCCCCAGCATTTT. This sequence encodes CASSLSRSVGAGQPQHF. The gene calls are TRBV6-2 or TRBV6-3 and TRBJ1-5; tentatively, D is TRBD1 (6 bases). Between the trimmed V and J ends, which lost 6 bases and 7 bases, there was a span of 25 bases. Germline loops: CDR1 MNHEY, CDR2 SVGEGT. This CDR3 contains 17 residues.

About this clonotype: A much bigger clone sits one base away, suggesting this may be a read error. V and J are TRBV7-6 and TRBJ1-6; TRBD1 might be the D (5 bases). The CDR3 spans 14 residues. Germline CDR1 is SGHVS and CDR2 is FNYEAQ. In DNA form, the CDR3 reads TGTGCCAGCAGCTTGACAGCCAATAATTCACACCTCCACTTT. This codes for CASSLTANNSHLHF.

At least ten counts were recorded for this clonotype. The chain combines TRBV19 with TRBJ1-5; 7 nucleotides match TRBD1. Germline V gives CDR1 LNHDA, CDR2 SQIVND (reference sequence). The J segment lost 4 bases and the V segment lost 8 bases, leaving 2 bases of the junction unmatched. There are 12 residues in the CDR3. The CDR3 loop reads CASGTANQPQHF. The CDR3 nucleotides read TGTGCCAGTGGGACAGCAAATCAGCCCCAGCATTTT.

This clonotype was observed a few times. The chain recombines TRBV12-3 or TRBV12-4 with TRBJ1-4, with unresolved D. The CDR3 covers 13 residues. The V end lost 1 base, the J end lost 8 bases, and 8 bases lay between the germline ends. The CDR3 region has the DNA TGTGCCAGCAGTTTAGAGGGCAGAGAAAAACTGTTTTTT. It is translated as CASSLEGREKLFF.

This clonotype appeared many times. The chain has TRBV12-3 or TRBV12-4 and TRBJ2-5; tentatively, D is TRBD1 (6 bases). This CDR3 region has 16 residues. Trimming pared 5 bases from V and 4 bases from J, leaving 20 bases between. The chain's CDR3 is CASSLLPQGWSETQYF. The CDR3 region has the DNA TGTGCCAGCAGTCTCCTCCCCCAGGGGTGGTCAGAGACCCAGTACTTC.

This clonotype was observed many times. The chain couples TRBV9 to TRBJ2-7; 13 bases map to TRBD2. The V segment lost 0 bases and the J segment 6 bases; nucleotides outside the gene matches: 0. The germline V gene has CDR1 SGDLS and CDR2 YYNGEE. The CDR3 length is 14 residues. The CDR3 DNA reads as TGTGCCAGCAGCGTAGGGACTAGCGGGAGCGAGCAGTACTTC. Translated: CASSVGTSGSEQYF.

This clonotype was seen repeatedly, ten times or more. This chain uses TRBV12-3 or TRBV12-4 with TRBJ1-3; no reliable D call. Deletions cut 5 bases from V and 2 bases from J, with 10 bases between. The CDR3 is 14 amino acids. The CDR3 spells CASSRGATGNTIYF. Written as DNA, the CDR3 is TGTGCCAGCAGTCGCGGAGCTACTGGAAACACCATATATTTT.

This clonotype was counted between two and nine times. The chain recombines TRBV11-2 with TRBJ2-7; 12 positions agree with TRBD2. Trimming took 5 bases from V and 5 from J; bases not matched to a gene: 13. The CDR3 is made up of 17 amino acids. CDR1 is SGHAT and CDR2 is FQNNGV in the germline V gene. CDR3 sequence: CASSGRLTSGRKDEQYF. DNA of the CDR3: TGTGCCAGCAGCGGCCGGTTGACTAGCGGGAGAAAGGACGAGCAGTACTTC.

In this sample, this clonotype turned up many times. V gene TRBV6-1 combines with J gene TRBJ2-7; 9 nucleotides align to TRBD1. Trimming at V came to 7 bases and at J to 5 bases, leaving 12 bases not matched to a gene. The CDR3 length is 15 residues. Germline V lookup: CDR1 MNHNS, CDR2 SASEGT. This CDR3 reads CASITSPDRGDEQYF. The DNA of the CDR3 is TGTGCCAGCATCACGTCGCCGGACAGGGGCGACGAGCAGTACTTC.

This clonotype was detected many times. CDR3 sequence (DNA): TGCAGTGCTAGAGAAGGGCGAGGGTCCAAAAACATTCAGTACTTC. Translation gives CSAREGRGSKNIQYF. The chain links TRBV20-1 to TRBJ2-4, with D possibly TRBD2 on 5 matching bases. CDR3 length: 15 amino acids. Germline CDR1 reads DFQATT; CDR2 reads SNEGSKA (reference sequence). Trimming removed 0 bases at V and 2 bases at J, with 11 bases between.

This clonotype appeared many times. V gene TRBV28 combines with J gene TRBJ2-2, with D hard to call. Germline-derived CDR1 and CDR2 are MDHEN and SYDVKM. V was shortened by 3 bases and J by 6 bases, with 8 bases between the two germline ends. This CDR3 region has 13 residues. CDR3 protein: CASSFLSPGELFF. CDR3 nucleotide sequence: TGTGCCAGCAGTTTCCTGTCACCCGGGGAGCTGTTTTTT.

This clonotype was picked up a small number of times. The chain combines TRBV30 with TRBJ1-1; possible D gene TRBD1, 5 bases. The V end lost 6 bases, the J end lost 5 bases, and 16 bases lay between the germline ends. CDR1 and CDR2 from the germline V gene are GTSNPN and SVGIG (reference sequence). This CDR3 contains 13 residues. The CDR3 region has the DNA TGTGCCTGCCTCAGGGACGCCGGGACTGAAGCTTTCTTT. Translation: CACLRDAGTEAFF.

This clonotype has ten or more counts. The rearrangement links TRBV2 to TRBJ1-1; no firm D call. The CDR3 loop spans 14 amino acids. The V and J ends lost 1 base and 2 bases respectively, with 8 bases between them. Germline V gene lookup returns CDR1 SNHLY and CDR2 FYNNEI. The CDR3 region is CASSEERTNTEAFF. The CDR3 bases are TGTGCCAGCAGTGAAGAGCGTACAAACACTGAAGCTTTCTTT. The variable domain in full, completed from reference TRBV2 and TRBJ1-1, reads EPEVTQTPSHQVTQMGQEVILRCVPISNHLYFYWYRQILGQKVEFLVSFYNNEISEKSEIFDDQFSVERPDGSNFTLKIRSTKLEDSAMYFCASSEERTNTEAFFGQGTRLTVV.

The chain couples TRBV11-2 to TRBJ1-2; D is ambiguous. Trimming stripped 0 bases from V and 6 bases from J, with 14 bases between. In germline, CDR1 is SGHAT, CDR2 FQNNGV. CDR3 size: 15 residues. The CDR3 bases are TGTGCCAGCAGCTTAGATCTGGCCGGGGTTAATGGCTACACCTTC. It yields the protein CASSLDLAGVNGYTF. Full variable domain (remainder filled in from reference TRBV11-2 and TRBJ1-2): EAGVAQSPRYKIIEKRQSVAFWCNPISGHATLYWYQQILGQGPKLLIQFQNNGVVDDSQLPKDRFSAERLKGVDSTLKIQPAKLEDSAVYLCASSLDLAGVNGYTFGSGTRLTVV.

The sample holds many counts of this clonotype. V usage is TRBV5-1 and J usage is TRBJ2-5, with D possibly being TRBD2 (5 bases). The CDR3 contains 15 residues. V was trimmed by 4 bases and J by 1 base, leaving 14 bases between them. CDR1 is SGHRS, CDR2 YFSETQ, per germline. For the CDR3, the DNA is TGCGCCAGCAGCACCCTGACGGGGATCCAAGAGACCCAGTACTTC. Translated: CASSTLTGIQETQYF.

This clonotype was recorded at least ten times. The gene calls are TRBV29-1 and TRBJ1-1; a weak D match, TRBD1 (5 bases). There are 12 residues in the CDR3. V was shortened by 6 bases and J by 0 bases, with 8 bases between the two germline ends. Germline CDR1 reads SQVTM; CDR2 reads ANQGSEA. Here the CDR3 reads CSVQVMNTEAFF. CDR3 sequence (DNA): TGCAGCGTACAGGTAATGAACACTGAAGCTTTCTTT.

This chain uses TRBV12-3 or TRBV12-4 with TRBJ1-1; tentative D call: TRBD1 (5 bases). The length of the CDR3 is 13 residues. Deletions cut 5 bases from V and 4 bases from J, with 11 bases between. The CDR3 DNA follows: TGTGCCAGCAGTAAAGGGACTGGCACTGAAGCTTTCTTT. This codes for CASSKGTGTEAFF.

There are a few counts of this clonotype. J is TRBJ1-2 and V is TRBV4-1; the D gene is possibly TRBD1 (6 bases). V lost 3 bases and J 1 base, leaving 12 bases between the germline ends. CDR3 length equals 15 residues. Germline CDR1 MGHRA, CDR2 YSYEKL. The CDR3 DNA follows: TGCGCCAGCAGCCACAGGGGAGGGAGTAACTATGGCTACACCTTC. Protein product: CASSHRGGSNYGYTF.

This clonotype was counted many times. The chain links TRBV10-3 to TRBJ1-2, with D maybe TRBD1 (5 bases). CDR1 is ENHRY, CDR2 SYGVKD, per germline. Trimming took 6 bases from V and 8 from J, leaving 16 bases between them. The CDR3 has 13 amino acids. The CDR3 loop reads CAISFQGAEGYTF. In DNA form, the CDR3 reads TGTGCCATCAGCTTCCAGGGAGCGGAGGGCTACACCTTC.